These 5 T cell receptor beta chains originate from one sample sequenced in a study of control samples from healthy donors and cancer patients. Assay: immunoSEQ multiplex PCR; the TCRdb copy retains only in-frame clones and omits some. The sample contains 90,000 to 110,000 clones, 83% of which appear only once. The sample taken for sequencing was blood. These receptors were obtained from a woman between 45 and 65 years old in good health.

This chain joins TRBV5-5 and TRBJ1-1; no reliable D call. CDR3 length equals 14 residues. Deletions cut 1 base from V and 0 bases from J, with 7 bases between. Germline V CDR1 and CDR2: SGHKS, YYEKEE (reference sequence). The CDR3 is CASSLTRMNTEAFF. In DNA form, the CDR3 reads TGTGCCAGCAGCTTGACCAGGATGAACACTGAAGCTTTCTTT.

The gene calls are TRBV6-5 and TRBJ1-3, with D maybe TRBD1 (6 bases). The germline V gene has CDR1 MNHEY and CDR2 SVGAGI. The CDR3 has 14 residues. The germline V and J ends were trimmed by 5 bases and 1 base, with 9 bases remaining between them. CDR3 sequence: CASSIQGSGNTIYF. The CDR3 bases are TGTGCCAGCAGTATACAGGGTTCTGGAAACACCATATATTTT.

The chain uses TRBV7-6 and TRBJ2-1, with 13 bases fitting TRBD2. V dropped 1 base and J dropped 5; count of bases not matched to a gene: 2. CDR1 is SGHVS and CDR2 is FNYEAQ in the germline V gene. The CDR3 runs to 16 residues. The CDR3 sequence is CASSLVGLAGDNEQFF. As DNA, the CDR3 is TGTGCCAGCAGCTTAGTAGGACTAGCGGGGGACAATGAGCAGTTCTTC.

This chain connects TRBV4-2 to TRBJ1-4, with 8 bases lining up with TRBD1. The CDR3 length is 18 residues. Germline V gene sequence: CDR1 LGHNA, CDR2 YNFKEQ. The junction had 6 bases not matched to a gene; V was cut back by 0 bases and J by 0 bases. This chain's CDR3 is CASSQERDRMTTNEKLFF. The CDR3 region has the DNA TGTGCCAGCAGCCAAGAGAGGGACAGGATGACAACTAATGAAAAACTGTTTTTT.

The chain joins TRBV28 to TRBJ2-2; the D gene is possibly TRBD2 (6 bases). This CDR3 has 13 residues. Trimming removed 6 bases at V and 4 bases at J, with 9 bases between. The germline gives CDR1 MDHEN, CDR2 SYDVKM. The DNA for the CDR3 is TGTGCCAGCAGGGGGAGGCCCACCGGGGAGCTGTTTTTT. The encoded protein is CASRGRPTGELFF.